This T cell receptor beta chain was captured in a study of T cell responses to AZD1222 COVID-19 vaccine. Data came from immunoSEQ multiplex PCR; TCRdb stores just in-frame clones and leaves some out. The data contain 190,000 or so clones, about 89% of them singletons. The CDR3 covers 14 residues. Trimming took 5 bases from V and 6 from J, leaving 16 bases between them. Germline V gene lookup returns CDR1 LGHDT and CDR2 YNNKEL (reference sequence). The TCR sequence derives from an adult who received the AZD1222 COVID-19 vaccine. The chain employs TRBV3-1 (or the pseudogene TRBV3-2) and TRBJ1-1; D possibly corresponds to TRBD1 (5 bases). Here the sequenced sample was peripheral blood, taken 28 days after the second AZD1222 dose. The CDR3 nucleotides read TGTGCCAGCAGCAATAGCGGGGGAACCCCTGAAGCTTTCTTT. The encoded protein is CASSNSGGTPEAFF.